This record concerns one T cell receptor beta chain sequence. The antigen is not known. Using immunoSEQ multiplex PCR, the repertoire was profiled, and TCRdb retains in-frame clones only, with some absent. The sample carries tens of thousands of clones, about 95% recorded once. The V gene lost 3 bases and the J gene lost 2 bases, with 11 bases spanning the gap. The CDR3 contains 14 residues. Germline CDR1 is SNHLY and CDR2 is FYNNEI. The data originate from a study of T cells in tuberculosis. Findings and limits, study-wide: Active tuberculosis alpha repertoires lay closer to GMM-specific TCRs than controls'.

This chain uses TRBV2 with TRBJ2-7; D remains ambiguous. What was sequenced was PBMCs. This sequence originates from a donor aged 10-29 years with latent tuberculosis or without tuberculosis infection. CDR3 in DNA: TGTGCCAGCAGTGAGGGCACCCAGACCTACGAGCAGTACGTC. It translates to CASSEGTQTYEQYV.